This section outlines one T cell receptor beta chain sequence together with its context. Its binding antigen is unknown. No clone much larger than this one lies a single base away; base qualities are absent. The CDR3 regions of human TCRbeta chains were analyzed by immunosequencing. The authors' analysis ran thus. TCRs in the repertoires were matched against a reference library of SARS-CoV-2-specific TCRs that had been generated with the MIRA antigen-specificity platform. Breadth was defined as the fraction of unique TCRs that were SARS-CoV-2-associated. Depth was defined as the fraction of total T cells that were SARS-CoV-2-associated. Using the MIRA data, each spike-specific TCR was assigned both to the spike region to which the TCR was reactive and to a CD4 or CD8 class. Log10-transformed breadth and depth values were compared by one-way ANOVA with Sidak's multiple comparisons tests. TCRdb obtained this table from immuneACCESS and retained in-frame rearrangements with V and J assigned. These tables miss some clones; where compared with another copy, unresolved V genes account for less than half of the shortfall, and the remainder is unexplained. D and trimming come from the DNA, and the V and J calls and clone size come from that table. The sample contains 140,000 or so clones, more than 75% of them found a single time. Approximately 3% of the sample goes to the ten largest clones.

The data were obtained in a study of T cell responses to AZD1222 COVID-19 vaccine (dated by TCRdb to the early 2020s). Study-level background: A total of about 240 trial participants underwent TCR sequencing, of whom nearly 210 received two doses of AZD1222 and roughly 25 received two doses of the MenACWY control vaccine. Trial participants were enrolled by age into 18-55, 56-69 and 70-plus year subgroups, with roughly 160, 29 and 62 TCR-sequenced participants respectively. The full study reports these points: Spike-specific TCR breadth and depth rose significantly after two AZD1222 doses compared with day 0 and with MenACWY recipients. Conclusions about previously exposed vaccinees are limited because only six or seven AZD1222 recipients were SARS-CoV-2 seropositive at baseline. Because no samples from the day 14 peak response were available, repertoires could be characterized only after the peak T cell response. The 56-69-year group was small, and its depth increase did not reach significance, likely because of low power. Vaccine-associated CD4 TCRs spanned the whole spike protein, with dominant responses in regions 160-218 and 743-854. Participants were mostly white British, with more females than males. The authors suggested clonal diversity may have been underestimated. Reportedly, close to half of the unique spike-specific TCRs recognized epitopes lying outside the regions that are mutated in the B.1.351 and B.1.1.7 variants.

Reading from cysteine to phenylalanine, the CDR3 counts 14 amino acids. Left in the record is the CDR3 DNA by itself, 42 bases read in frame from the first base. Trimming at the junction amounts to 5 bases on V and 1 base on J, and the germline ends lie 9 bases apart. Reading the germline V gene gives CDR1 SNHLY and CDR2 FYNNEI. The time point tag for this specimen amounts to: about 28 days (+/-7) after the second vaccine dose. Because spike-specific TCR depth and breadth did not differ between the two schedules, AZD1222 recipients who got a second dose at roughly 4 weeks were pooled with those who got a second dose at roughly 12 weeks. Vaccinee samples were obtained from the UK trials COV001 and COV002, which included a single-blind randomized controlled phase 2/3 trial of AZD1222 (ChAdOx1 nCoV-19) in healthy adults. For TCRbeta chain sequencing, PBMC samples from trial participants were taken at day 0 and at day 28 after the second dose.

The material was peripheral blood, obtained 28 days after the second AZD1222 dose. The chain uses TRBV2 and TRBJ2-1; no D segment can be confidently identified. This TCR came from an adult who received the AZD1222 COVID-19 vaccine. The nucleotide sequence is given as TGTGCCAGCAGTAGGTTTACTTCCTACAATGAGCAGTTCTTC. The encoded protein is CASSRFTSYNEQFF.